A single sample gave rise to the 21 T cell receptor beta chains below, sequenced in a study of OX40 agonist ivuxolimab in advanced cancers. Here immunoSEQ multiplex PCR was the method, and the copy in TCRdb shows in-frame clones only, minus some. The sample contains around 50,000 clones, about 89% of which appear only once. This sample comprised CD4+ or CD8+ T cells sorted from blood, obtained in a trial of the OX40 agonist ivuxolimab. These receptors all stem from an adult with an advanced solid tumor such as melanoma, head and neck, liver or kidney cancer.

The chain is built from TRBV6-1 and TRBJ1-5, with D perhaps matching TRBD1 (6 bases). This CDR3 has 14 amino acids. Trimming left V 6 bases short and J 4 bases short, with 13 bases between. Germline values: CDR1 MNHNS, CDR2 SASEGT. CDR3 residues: CASSLGQFNQPQHF. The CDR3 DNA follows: TGTGCCAGCAGCCTCGGACAGTTTAATCAGCCCCAGCATTTT.

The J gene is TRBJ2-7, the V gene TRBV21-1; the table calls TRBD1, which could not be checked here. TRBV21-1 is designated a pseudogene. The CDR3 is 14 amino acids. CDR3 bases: TGTGCCAGCAGGGTCCAGGGGCATAGCACCAAGCAGTACTTC. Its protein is CASRVQGHSTKQYF.

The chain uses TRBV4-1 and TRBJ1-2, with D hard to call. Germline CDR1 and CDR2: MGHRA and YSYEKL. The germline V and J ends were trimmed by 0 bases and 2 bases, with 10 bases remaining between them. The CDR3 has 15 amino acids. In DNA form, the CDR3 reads TGCGCCAGCAGCCAAGATGCGGACGGAAACTATGGCTACACCTTC. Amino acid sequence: CASSQDADGNYGYTF.

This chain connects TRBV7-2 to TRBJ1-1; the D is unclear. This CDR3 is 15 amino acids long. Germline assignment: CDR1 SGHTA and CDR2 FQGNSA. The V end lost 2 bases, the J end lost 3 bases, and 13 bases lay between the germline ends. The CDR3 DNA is TGTGCCAGCAGCTTATTCGTGTCCGAGTACACTGAAGCTTTCTTT. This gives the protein CASSLFVSEYTEAFF.

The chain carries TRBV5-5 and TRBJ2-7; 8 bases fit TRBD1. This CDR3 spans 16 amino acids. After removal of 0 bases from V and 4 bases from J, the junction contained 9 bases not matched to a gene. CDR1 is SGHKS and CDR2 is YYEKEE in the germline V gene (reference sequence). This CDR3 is CASSLESGQGYYEQYF. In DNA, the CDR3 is TGTGCCAGCAGCTTGGAATCCGGACAGGGATATTACGAGCAGTACTTC.

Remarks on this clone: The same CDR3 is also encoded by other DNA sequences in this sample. The CDR3 DNA sequence: TGTGCCAGCAGTCCACCGGGGTCCTACGAGCAGTACTTC. Residues: CASSPPGSYEQYF. V and J are TRBV6-5 and TRBJ2-7; possible D gene TRBD2, 5 bases. V was trimmed by 5 bases and J by 1 base, leaving 9 bases between them. The CDR3 has 13 residues. Germline assignment: CDR1 MNHEY and CDR2 SVGAGI.

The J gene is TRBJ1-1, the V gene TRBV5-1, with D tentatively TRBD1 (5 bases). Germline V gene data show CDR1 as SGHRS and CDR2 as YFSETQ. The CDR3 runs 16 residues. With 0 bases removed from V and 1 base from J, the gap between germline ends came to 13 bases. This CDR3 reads CASSLGGTWRNTEAFF. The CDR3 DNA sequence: TGCGCCAGCAGCTTGGGAGGGACGTGGCGGAACACTGAAGCTTTCTTT.

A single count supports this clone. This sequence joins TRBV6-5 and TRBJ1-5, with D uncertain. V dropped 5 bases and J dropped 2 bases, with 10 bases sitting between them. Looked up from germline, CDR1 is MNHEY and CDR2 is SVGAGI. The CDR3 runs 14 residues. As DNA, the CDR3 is TGTGCCAGCAGTGAAATGAGTGGCAATCAGCCCCAGCATTTT. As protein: CASSEMSGNQPQHF.

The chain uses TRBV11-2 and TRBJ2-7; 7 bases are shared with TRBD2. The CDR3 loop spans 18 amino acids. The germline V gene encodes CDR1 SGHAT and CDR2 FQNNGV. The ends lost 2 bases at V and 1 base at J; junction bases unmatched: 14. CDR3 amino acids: CASSLKPPGRRESYEQYF. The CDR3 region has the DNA TGTGCCAGCAGCTTAAAGCCCCCCGGGAGGCGGGAATCCTACGAGCAGTACTTC.

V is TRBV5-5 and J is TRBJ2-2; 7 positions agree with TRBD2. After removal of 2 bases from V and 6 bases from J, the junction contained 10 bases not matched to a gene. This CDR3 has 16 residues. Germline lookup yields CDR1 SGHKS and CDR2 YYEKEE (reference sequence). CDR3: CASSFRDGAGSGELFF. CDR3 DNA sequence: TGTGCCAGCAGCTTTCGGGACGGAGCGGGGTCCGGGGAGCTGTTTTTT.

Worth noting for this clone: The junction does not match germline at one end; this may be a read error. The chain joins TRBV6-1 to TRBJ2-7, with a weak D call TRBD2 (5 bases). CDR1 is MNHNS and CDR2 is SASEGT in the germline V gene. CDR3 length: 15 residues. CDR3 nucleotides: TGTGTCAGCAGTGAAGGAGGCAGACCCTCCTACGAGCAGTACTTC. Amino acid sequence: CVSSEGGRPSYEQYF.

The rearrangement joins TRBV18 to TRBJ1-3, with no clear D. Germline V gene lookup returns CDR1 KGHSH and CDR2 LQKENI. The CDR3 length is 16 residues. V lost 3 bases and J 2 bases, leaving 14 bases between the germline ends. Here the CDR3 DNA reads TGTGCCAGCTCACCCCAGGTCCTACGGACTGGAAACACCATATATTTT. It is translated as CASSPQVLRTGNTIYF. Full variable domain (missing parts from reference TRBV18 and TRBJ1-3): NAGVMQNPRHLVRRRGQEARLRCSPMKGHSHVYWYRQLPEEGLKFMVYLQKENIIDESGMPKERFSAEFPKEGPSILRIQQVVRGDSAAYFCASSPQVLRTGNTIYFGEGSWLTVV.

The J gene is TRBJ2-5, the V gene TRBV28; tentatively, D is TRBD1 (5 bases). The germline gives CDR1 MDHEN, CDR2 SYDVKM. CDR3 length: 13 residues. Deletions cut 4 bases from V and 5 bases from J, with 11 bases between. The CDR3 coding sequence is TGTGCCAGCAGTTCAGGGTTGTTGGAGACCCAGTACTTC. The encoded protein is CASSSGLLETQYF.

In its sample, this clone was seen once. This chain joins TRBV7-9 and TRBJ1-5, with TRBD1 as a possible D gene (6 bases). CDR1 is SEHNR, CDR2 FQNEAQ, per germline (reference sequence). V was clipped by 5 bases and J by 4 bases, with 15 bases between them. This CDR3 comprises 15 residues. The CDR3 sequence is CASSIQGGVNQPQHF. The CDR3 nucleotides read TGTGCCAGCAGCATACAGGGTGGGGTTAATCAGCCCCAGCATTTT.

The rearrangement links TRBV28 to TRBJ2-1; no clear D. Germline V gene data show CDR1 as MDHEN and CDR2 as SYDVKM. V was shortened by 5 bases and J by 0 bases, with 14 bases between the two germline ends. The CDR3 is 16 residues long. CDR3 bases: TGTGCCAGCAGTCCCTGGCGGATTAGCTCCTACAATGAGCAGTTCTTC. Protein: CASSPWRISSYNEQFF. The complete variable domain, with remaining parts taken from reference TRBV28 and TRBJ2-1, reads DVKVTQSSRYLVKRTGEKVFLECVQDMDHENMFWYRQDPGLGLRLIYFSYDVKMKEKGDIPEGYSVSREKKERFSLILESASTNQTSMYLCASSPWRISSYNEQFFGPGTRLTVL.

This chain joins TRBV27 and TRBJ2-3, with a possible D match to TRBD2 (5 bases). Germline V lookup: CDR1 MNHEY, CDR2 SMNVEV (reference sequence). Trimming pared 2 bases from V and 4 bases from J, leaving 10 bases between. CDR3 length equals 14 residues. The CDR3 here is CASSLNEGADTQYF. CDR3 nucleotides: TGTGCCAGCAGTTTAAATGAGGGCGCAGATACGCAGTATTTT.

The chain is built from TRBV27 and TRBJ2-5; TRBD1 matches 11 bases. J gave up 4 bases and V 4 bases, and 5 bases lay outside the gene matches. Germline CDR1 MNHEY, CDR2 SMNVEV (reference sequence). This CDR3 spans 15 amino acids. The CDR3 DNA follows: TGTGCCAGCAGTTCACCCGGACAGGGGGCAGAGACCCAGTACTTC. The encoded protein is CASSSPGQGAETQYF.

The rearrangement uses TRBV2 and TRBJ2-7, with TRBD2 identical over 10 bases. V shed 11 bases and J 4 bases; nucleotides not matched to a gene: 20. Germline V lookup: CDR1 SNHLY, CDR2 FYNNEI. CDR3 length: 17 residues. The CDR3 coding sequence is TGTGCCGGTTGGGCCCTAGCGGGAGTTAAGGACGATTACGAGCAGTACTTC. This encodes CAGWALAGVKDDYEQYF.

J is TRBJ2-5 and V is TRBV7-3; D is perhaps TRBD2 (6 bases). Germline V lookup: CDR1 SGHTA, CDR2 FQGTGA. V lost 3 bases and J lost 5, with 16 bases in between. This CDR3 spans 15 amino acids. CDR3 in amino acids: CASSFRGDPRETQYF. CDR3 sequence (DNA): TGTGCCAGCAGCTTCCGCGGGGACCCTCGGGAGACCCAGTACTTC.

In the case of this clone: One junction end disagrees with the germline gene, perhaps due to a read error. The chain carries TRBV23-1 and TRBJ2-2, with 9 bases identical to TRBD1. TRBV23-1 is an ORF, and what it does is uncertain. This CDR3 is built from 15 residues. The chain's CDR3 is CASSQPLCGTGKAVF. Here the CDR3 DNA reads TGCGCCAGCAGTCAACCACTATGCGGGACAGGGAAAGCTGTTTTT.

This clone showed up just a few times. In DNA form, the CDR3 reads TGTGCCATCAGTGAGCCCCCAAGGGGGAGGGCCGGGGATACGCAGTATTTT. As protein: CAISEPPRGRAGDTQYF. V gene TRBV10-3 combines with J gene TRBJ2-3; D perhaps matches TRBD2 (7 bases). Germline V gene sequence: CDR1 ENHRY, CDR2 SYGVKD. V shed 2 bases and J shed 6 bases, with 21 bases lying between them. There are 17 residues in the CDR3.